These 2 T cell receptor beta chains came from one sample sequenced in a study of T cells after yellow fever vaccination. TCRdb reprocessed the 5' RACE reads via MiXCR and lists one record per CDR3 protein. The data show about 160,000 distinct CDR3 sequences, more than 5.5% seen once. The sample here was CD4+ T cells sorted from PBMCs, taken about 5 days after the first yellow fever vaccination. The receptors here all came from a young man who received the YFV17D yellow fever vaccine.

The chain recombines TRBV9 with TRBJ2-7; 11 bases match TRBD1. V shed 0 bases, J shed 3 bases, and the junction held 2 bases outside the gene matches. Germline loops: CDR1 SGDLS, CDR2 YYNGEE. The CDR3 length is 15 residues. CDR3 DNA sequence: TGTGCCAGCAGCGTAGCGGACAGGGGGCTCTACGAGCAGTACTTC. This gives the protein CASSVADRGLYEQYF.

Of note for this clonotype: Possible read error: a much larger clone is one base away. The CDR3 sequence is CASSRDGGETQYF. The CDR3 bases are TGCGCCAGCAGCCGGGACGGGGGAGAGACCCAGTACTTC. The chain recombines TRBV4-3 with TRBJ2-5; a possible D gene is TRBD2 (6 bases). The CDR3 is made up of 13 amino acids. V was clipped by 4 bases and J by 4 bases, with 10 bases between them. In germline, CDR1 is LGHNA, CDR2 YSLEER.